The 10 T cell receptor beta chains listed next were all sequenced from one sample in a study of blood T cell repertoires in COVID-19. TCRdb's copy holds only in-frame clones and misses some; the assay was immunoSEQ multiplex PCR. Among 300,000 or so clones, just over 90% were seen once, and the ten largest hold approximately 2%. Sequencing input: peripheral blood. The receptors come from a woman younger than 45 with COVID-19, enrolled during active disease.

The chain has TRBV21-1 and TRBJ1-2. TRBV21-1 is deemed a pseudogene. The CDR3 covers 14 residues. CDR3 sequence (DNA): TGTGCCAGCAGCAATGCGGGATGGATCTATGGCTACACCTTC. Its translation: CASSNAGWIYGYTF.

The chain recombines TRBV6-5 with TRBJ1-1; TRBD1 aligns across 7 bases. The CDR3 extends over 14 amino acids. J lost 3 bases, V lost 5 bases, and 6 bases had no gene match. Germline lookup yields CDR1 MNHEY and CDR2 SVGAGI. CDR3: CASSQIDRDTEAFF. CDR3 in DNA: TGTGCCAGCAGTCAAATCGACAGGGACACTGAAGCTTTCTTT.

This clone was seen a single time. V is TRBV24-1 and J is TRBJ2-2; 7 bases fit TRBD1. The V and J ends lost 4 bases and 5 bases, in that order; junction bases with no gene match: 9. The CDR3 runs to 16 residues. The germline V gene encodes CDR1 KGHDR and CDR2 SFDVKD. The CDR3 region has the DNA TGTGCCACCAGTGACCTACAGGGGTTTGGGACCGGGGAGCTGTTTTTT. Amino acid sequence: CATSDLQGFGTGELFF.

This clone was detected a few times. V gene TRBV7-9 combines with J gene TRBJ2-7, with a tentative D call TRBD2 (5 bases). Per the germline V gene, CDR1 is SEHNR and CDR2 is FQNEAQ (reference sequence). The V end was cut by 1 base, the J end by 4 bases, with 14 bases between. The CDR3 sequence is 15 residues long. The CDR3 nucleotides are TGTGCCAGCAGCTTAGATTTGGCCGGGGAGTACGAGCAGTACTTC. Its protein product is CASSLDLAGEYEQYF.

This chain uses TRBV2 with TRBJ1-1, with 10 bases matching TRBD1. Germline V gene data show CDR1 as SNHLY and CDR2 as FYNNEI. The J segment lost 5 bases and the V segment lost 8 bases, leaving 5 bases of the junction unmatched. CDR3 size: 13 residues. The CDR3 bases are TGTGCCAGCCGACAGGGGGCTGGTACTGAAGCTTTCTTT. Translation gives CASRQGAGTEAFF.

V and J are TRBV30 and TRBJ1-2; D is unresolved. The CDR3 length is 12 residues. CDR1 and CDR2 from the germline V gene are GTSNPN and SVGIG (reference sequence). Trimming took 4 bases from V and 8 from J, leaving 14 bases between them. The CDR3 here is CAWTKGGFGYTF. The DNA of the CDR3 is TGTGCCTGGACCAAGGGAGGGTTCGGCTACACCTTC.

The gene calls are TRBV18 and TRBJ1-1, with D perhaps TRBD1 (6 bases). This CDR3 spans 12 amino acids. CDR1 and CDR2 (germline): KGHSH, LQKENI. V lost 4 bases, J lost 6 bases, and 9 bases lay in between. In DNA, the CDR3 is TGTGCCAGCTCACAGGACAGAGCTGAAGCTTTCTTT. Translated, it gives CASSQDRAEAFF. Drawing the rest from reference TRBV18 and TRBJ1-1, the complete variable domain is NAGVMQNPRHLVRRRGQEARLRCSPMKGHSHVYWYRQLPEEGLKFMVYLQKENIIDESGMPKERFSAEFPKEGPSILRIQQVVRGDSAAYFCASSQDRAEAFFGQGTRLTVV.

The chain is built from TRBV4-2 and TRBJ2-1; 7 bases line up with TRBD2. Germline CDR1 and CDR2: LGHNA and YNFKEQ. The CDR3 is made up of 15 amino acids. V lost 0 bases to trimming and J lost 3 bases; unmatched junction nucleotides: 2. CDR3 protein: CASSQEASGYNEQFF. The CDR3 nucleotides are TGTGCCAGCAGCCAAGAGGCTAGCGGCTACAATGAGCAGTTCTTC.

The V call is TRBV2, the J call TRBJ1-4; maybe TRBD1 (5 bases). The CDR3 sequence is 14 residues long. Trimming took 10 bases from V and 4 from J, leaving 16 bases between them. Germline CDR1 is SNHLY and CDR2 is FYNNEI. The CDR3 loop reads CATNPTDLNEKLFF. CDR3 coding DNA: TGTGCCACGAATCCGACAGATCTTAATGAAAAACTGTTTTTT.

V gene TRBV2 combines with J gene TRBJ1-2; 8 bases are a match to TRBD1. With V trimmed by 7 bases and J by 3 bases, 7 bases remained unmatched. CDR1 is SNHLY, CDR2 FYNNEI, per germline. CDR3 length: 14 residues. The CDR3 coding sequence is TGTGCCAGCACCGTAATGACAGGGGACTATGGCTACACCTTC. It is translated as CASTVMTGDYGYTF.